This T cell receptor (beta chain) was identified in a study of radiation and T cells in renal cell carcinoma. As for the study in general: Nephrectomy followed 15 Gy stereotactic body radiation by 4 weeks. Findings and limits, study-wide: In blood, top tumor clones expanded by 2 weeks, shrinking by 4.

CDR3 length: 16 residues. After removal of 0 bases from V and 0 bases from J, the junction contained 5 bases not matched to a gene. Germline-derived CDR1 and CDR2 are GTSNPN and SVGIG (reference sequence). With respect to this clone: As yet, its antigen is unknown.

Time point denoted: blood 2 weeks post-SBRT. Treatment: 15 Gy SBRT to primary tumor, nephrectomy 4 weeks later. Blood was sampled at baseline, 2 weeks and 4 weeks after SBRT. Measured with immunoSEQ multiplex PCR; TCRdb has only the in-frame clones, and not every one. This table holds tens of thousands of clones, more than 80% found once. Sequences were derived from blood, sampled from a patient whose treatment included radiotherapy and nephrectomy. This sequence was found in an older woman with renal cell carcinoma. The rearrangement joins TRBV30 to TRBJ2-1, with 7 bases aligning to TRBD2. DNA of the CDR3: TGTGCCTGGAGTGTACTAGCGAGCACCTCCTACAATGAGCAGTTCTTC. Protein: CAWSVLASTSYNEQFF. Looking up the rest from reference TRBV30 and TRBJ2-1 gives the full variable domain: SQTIHQWPATLVQPVGSPLSLECTVEGTSNPNLYWYRQAAGRGLQLLFYSVGIGQISSEVPQNLSASRPQDRQFILSSKKLLLSDSGFYLCAWSVLASTSYNEQFFGPGTRLTVL.